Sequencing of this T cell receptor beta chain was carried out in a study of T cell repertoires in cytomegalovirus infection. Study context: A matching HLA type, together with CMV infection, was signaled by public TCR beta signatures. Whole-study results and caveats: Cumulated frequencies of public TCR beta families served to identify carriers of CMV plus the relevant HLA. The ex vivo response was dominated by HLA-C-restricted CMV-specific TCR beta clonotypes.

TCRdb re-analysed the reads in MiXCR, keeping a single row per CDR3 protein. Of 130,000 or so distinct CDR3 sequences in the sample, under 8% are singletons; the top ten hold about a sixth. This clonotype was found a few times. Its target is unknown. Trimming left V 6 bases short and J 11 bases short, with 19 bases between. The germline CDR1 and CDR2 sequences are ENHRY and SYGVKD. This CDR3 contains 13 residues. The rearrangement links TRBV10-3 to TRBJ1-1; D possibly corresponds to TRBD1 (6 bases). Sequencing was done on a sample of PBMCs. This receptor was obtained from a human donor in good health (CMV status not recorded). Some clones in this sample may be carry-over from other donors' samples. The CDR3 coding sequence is TGTGCCATCAGGGGGGCGGGAGGGATAAGGGCTTTCTTT. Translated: CAIRGAGGIRAFF.